Below are 28 T cell receptor beta chains sequenced from a single sample in a study of OX40 agonist ivuxolimab in advanced cancers. Assay: immunoSEQ multiplex PCR; the TCRdb copy retains only in-frame clones and omits some. The data hold some 66,000 clones, with roughly 80% observed a single time. The sample in question was CD4+ or CD8+ T cells sorted from blood, obtained in a trial of the OX40 agonist ivuxolimab. All receptors derive from an adult with an advanced solid tumor such as melanoma, head and neck, liver or kidney cancer.

The genes are TRBV19 and TRBJ1-1; D not resolved. Germline assignment: CDR1 LNHDA and CDR2 SQIVND (reference sequence). This CDR3 spans 14 amino acids. Trimming shortened V by 4 bases and J by 1 base, and 10 bases separated the two germline ends. CDR3 in DNA: TGTGCCAGTAGTAGGGGAGGGAAGAACACTGAAGCTTTCTTT. Its protein product is CASSRGGKNTEAFF. The full variable domain, its missing parts supplied by reference TRBV19 and TRBJ1-1, is DGGITQSPKYLFRKEGQNVTLSCEQNLNHDAMYWYRQDPGQGLRLIYYSQIVNDFQKGDIAEGYSVSREKKESFPLTVTSAQKNPTAFYLCASSRGGKNTEAFFGQGTRLTVV.

This clone was counted between two and nine times. In DNA, the CDR3 is TGTGCCAGCAGCCATGGGGGGGCAGGATATGGCTACACCTTC. Translating gives CASSHGGAGYGYTF. The chain employs TRBV27 and TRBJ1-2; TRBD1 is a possible D gene (6 bases). In germline, CDR1 is MNHEY, CDR2 SMNVEV (reference sequence). This CDR3 is built from 14 residues. V dropped 6 bases and J dropped 5 bases, with 16 bases sitting between them.

This clone came up once. The genes are TRBV7-2 and TRBJ2-7; unclear D gene. The CDR3 has 12 amino acids. The V end lost 6 bases, the J end lost 2 bases, and 8 bases lay between the germline ends. CDR1 SGHTA and CDR2 FQGNSA come from the germline V gene. The CDR3 bases are TGTGCCAGCAGATCAGACCCCTACGAGCAGTACTTC. This translates into CASRSDPYEQYF.

The chain joins TRBV7-3 to TRBJ2-1, with 8 positions matching TRBD1. The length of the CDR3 is 16 residues. Trimming removed 1 base from V and 6 bases from J; junction bases left unmatched: 8. The germline V gene encodes CDR1 SGHTA and CDR2 FQGTGA. Here the CDR3 DNA reads TGTGCCAGCAGCTTAAATGCACAGGGGGTCCTCAATGAGCAGTTCTTC. It translates to CASSLNAQGVLNEQFF.

This chain connects TRBV5-5 to TRBJ2-7; D may be TRBD1 or TRBD2 (6 bases each). Germline V gene lookup returns CDR1 SGHKS and CDR2 YYEKEE (reference sequence). The V end was cut by 7 bases, the J end by 5 bases, with 37 bases between. CDR3 length equals 20 residues. This CDR3 reads CASRWQQLRGQGHPPDEQYF. CDR3 nucleotide sequence: TGTGCCAGCCGATGGCAGCAGCTCCGGGGGCAGGGACATCCACCCGACGAGCAGTACTTC.

The rearrangement joins TRBV6-6 to TRBJ2-7; tentative D call: TRBD2 (6 bases). Per germline, CDR1 MNHNY and CDR2 SVGAGI (reference sequence). CDR3 length equals 12 residues. V was clipped by 10 bases and J by 6 bases, with 16 bases between them. This CDR3 is CATTLGRGEQYF. CDR3 nucleotides: TGTGCCACCACCCTGGGGCGGGGCGAGCAGTACTTC.

This rearrangement joins TRBV5-1 to TRBJ2-7; 12 bases line up with TRBD1. Germline CDR1 SGHRS, CDR2 YFSETQ. This CDR3 is 14 amino acids long. The junction had 5 bases not matched to a gene; V was cut back by 3 bases and J by 7 bases. CDR3 DNA: TGCGCCAGCAGCTCCCGGGACAGGGGGCAAGAGCAGTACTTC. Translating gives CASSSRDRGQEQYF. Complete variable domain (other parts from reference TRBV5-1 and TRBJ2-7): KAGVTQTPRYLIKTRGQQVTLSCSPISGHRSVSWYQQTPGQGLQFLFEYFSETQRNKGNFPGRFSGRQFSNSRSEMNVSTLELGDSALYLCASSSRDRGQEQYFGPGTRLTVT.

The chain is built from TRBV7-7 and TRBJ2-1, with D possibly being TRBD1 (6 bases). CDR1 and CDR2 from the germline V gene are SSHAT and FNYEAQ (reference sequence). There are 17 residues in the CDR3. V was clipped by 5 bases and J by 10 bases, with 27 bases between them. The CDR3 DNA sequence: TGTGCCAGCAGCCCCTACCAGGGGACAAGAGCAAGACGCGAGCAGTTCTTC. Translation: CASSPYQGTRARREQFF.

The V call is TRBV28, the J call TRBJ1-2; a weak D match, TRBD1 (6 bases). Germline V gene lookup returns CDR1 MDHEN and CDR2 SYDVKM. Trimming took 5 bases from V and 3 from J, leaving 16 bases between them. The CDR3 runs 15 residues. CDR3 DNA sequence: TGTGCCAGCAGTATAGGGGGAGGCGTAGACTATGGCTACACCTTC. Translation gives CASSIGGGVDYGYTF.

V is TRBV7-8 and J is TRBJ2-2; D may be TRBD1 (6 bases). This CDR3 spans 14 amino acids. Germline CDR1 is SGHVS and CDR2 is FQNEAQ. The V and J ends lost 1 base and 8 bases respectively, with 11 bases between them. CDR3 loop: CASSLDGGRGELFF. The CDR3 DNA reads as TGTGCCAGCAGCTTAGATGGGGGCCGGGGGGAGCTGTTTTTT.

V usage is TRBV6-1 and J usage is TRBJ2-1, with 9 nucleotides matching TRBD2. The length of the CDR3 is 15 residues. In germline, CDR1 is MNHNS, CDR2 SASEGT. V lost 4 bases to trimming and J lost 14 bases; unmatched junction nucleotides: 15. The chain's CDR3 is CASSVDFGGVAGEFF. The CDR3 DNA reads as TGTGCCAGCAGTGTCGACTTCGGGGGAGTAGCGGGAGAGTTCTTC.

The chain has TRBV12-5 and TRBJ2-6; tentatively, D is TRBD2 (6 bases). The length of the CDR3 is 16 residues. Germline CDR1 reads LGHNT; CDR2 reads FRNRAP. The V and J ends lost 2 bases and 1 base respectively, with 9 bases between them. The CDR3 here is CASGLTRGSGANVLTF. The CDR3 DNA sequence: TGTGCTAGTGGTTTGACGCGGGGATCTGGGGCCAACGTCCTGACTTTC. The entire variable domain, with the rest obtained from reference TRBV12-5 and TRBJ2-6, is as follows: DARVTQTPRHKVTEMGQEVTMRCQPILGHNTVFWYRQTMMQGLELLAYFRNRAPLDDSGMPKDRFSAEMPDATLATLKIQPSEPRDSAVYFCASGLTRGSGANVLTFGAGSRLTVL.

The chain uses TRBV15 and TRBJ2-7; tentatively, D is TRBD1 or TRBD2 (5 bases each). Trimming pared 1 base from V and 0 bases from J, leaving 10 bases between. Germline V CDR1 and CDR2: LNHNV, YYDKDF (reference sequence). The CDR3 has 15 amino acids. This CDR3 is CATSRGDGRSYEQYF. The CDR3, as DNA: TGTGCCACCAGCAGAGGGGACGGACGCTCCTACGAGCAGTACTTC.

As for this clone: The sample carries other DNA sequences with the same CDR3. This CDR3 is CAISEKTAAYGYTF. The CDR3 DNA reads as TGTGCCATCAGCGAGAAGACAGCCGCCTATGGCTACACCTTC. The chain combines TRBV10-3 with TRBJ1-2; tentative D call: TRBD1 (5 bases). This CDR3 is built from 14 residues. Germline CDR1 and CDR2: ENHRY and SYGVKD. The V and J ends lost 6 bases and 4 bases respectively, with 15 bases between them.

The V and J genes are TRBV10-1 and TRBJ2-5; 10 bases line up with TRBD1. The CDR3 has 14 amino acids. Germline loops: CDR1 WNHNN, CDR2 SYGVQD (reference sequence). The trim removed 2 bases at V and 5 bases at J, leaving 2 bases unmatched. CDR3 sequence: CASSETTGGETQYF. As DNA, the CDR3 is TGCGCCAGCAGTGAGACGACAGGGGGCGAGACCCAGTACTTC.

J is TRBJ1-2 and V is TRBV4-2, with D unresolved. V shed 0 bases and J shed 7 bases, with 6 bases lying between them. Germline CDR1 LGHNA, CDR2 YNFKEQ. The CDR3 has 12 amino acids. The CDR3 sequence is CASSQDRGGYTF. For the CDR3, the DNA is TGTGCCAGCAGCCAAGATCGCGGTGGCTACACCTTC.

The genes are TRBV7-9 and TRBJ2-7, with D possibly matching TRBD2 (8 bases). The CDR3 totals 17 residues. V lost 5 bases to trimming and J lost 9 bases, with 29 bases between them. The germline gives CDR1 SEHNR, CDR2 FQNEAQ (reference sequence). The chain's CDR3 is CASSLTGLGTSGLWQYF. CDR3 in DNA: TGTGCCAGCAGCCTGACAGGGTTGGGGACTAGTGGGCTATGGCAGTACTTC.

The chain's CDR3 is CASRSDRGPYEQYF. The CDR3, as DNA: TGTGCCAGCAGGTCCGACAGGGGACCCTACGAGCAGTACTTC. This sequence joins TRBV27 and TRBJ2-7; 8 bases are shared with TRBD1. The J segment lost 2 bases and the V segment lost 6 bases, leaving 6 bases of the junction unmatched. The germline V gene encodes CDR1 MNHEY and CDR2 SMNVEV (reference sequence). The CDR3 has 14 residues.

The chain joins TRBV4-2 to TRBJ2-5; TRBD2 agrees at 11 bases. V gave up 1 base and J gave up 3 bases; unmatched junction bases: 1. The germline V gene has CDR1 LGHNA and CDR2 YNFKEQ. This CDR3 region has 15 residues. This CDR3 reads CASSQVGLAEETQYF. The CDR3 DNA is TGTGCCAGCAGCCAAGTGGGACTAGCGGAAGAGACCCAGTACTTC.

CDR3 bases: TGTGCCAGCAGCCAGACTAGCGGGAGGTTGAATGAGCAGTTCTTC. Amino acid sequence: CASSQTSGRLNEQFF. V is TRBV27 and J is TRBJ2-1; 13 bases are a match to TRBD2. CDR3 length equals 15 residues. Trimming at V came to 6 bases and at J to 7 bases, leaving 6 bases not matched to a gene. CDR1 and CDR2 (germline): MNHEY, SMNVEV (reference sequence).

The V gene is TRBV7-2, the J gene TRBJ1-1, with D possibly matching TRBD1 (6 bases). The CDR3 has 14 amino acids. In germline, CDR1 is SGHTA, CDR2 FQGNSA. Trimming shortened V by 9 bases and J by 4 bases, and 18 bases separated the two germline ends. CDR3 loop: CASKILTGPTEAFF. Written as DNA, the CDR3 is TGTGCCAGTAAAATCCTCACAGGGCCCACTGAAGCTTTCTTT.

The V gene is TRBV15, the J gene TRBJ2-1, with TRBD2 identical over 8 bases. Germline V gene data show CDR1 as LNHNV and CDR2 as YYDKDF (reference sequence). V lost 5 bases, J lost 8 bases, and 8 bases stayed unmatched. This CDR3 region has 14 residues. CDR3 DNA sequence: TGTGCCACCAGCGGTCGGACTAGCTCCGATGAGCAGTTCTTC. Translating gives CATSGRTSSDEQFF.

This chain connects TRBV9 to TRBJ2-7; TRBD1 matches 8 bases. The length of the CDR3 is 16 residues. Germline assignment: CDR1 SGDLS and CDR2 YYNGEE. V lost 0 bases, J lost 5 bases, and 10 bases stayed unmatched. The CDR3, as DNA: TGTGCCAGCAGCGTAGGAGGTGGGTCAGGGGGCGACGAGCAGTACTTC. Protein: CASSVGGGSGGDEQYF.

In DNA form, the CDR3 reads TGTGCCAGCAGCGTGACAGGCTCAATCGGCAATCAGCCCCAGCATTTT. This codes for CASSVTGSIGNQPQHF. The V and J genes are TRBV7-8 and TRBJ1-5; maybe TRBD1 (6 bases). The CDR3 contains 16 residues. CDR1 and CDR2 (germline): SGHVS, FQNEAQ. The ends were cut back, 5 bases at V and 2 bases at J, with 16 bases in the middle. The full variable domain, with the rest looked up from reference TRBV7-8 and TRBJ1-5, is GAGVSQSPRYKVAKRGQDVALRCDPISGHVSLFWYQQALGQGPEFLTYFQNEAQLDKSGLPSDRFFAERPEGSVSTLKIQRTQQEDSAVYLCASSVTGSIGNQPQHFGDGTRLSIL.

This clone was seen only a few times. V gene TRBV2 combines with J gene TRBJ1-1; no firm D call. CDR1 and CDR2 from the germline V gene are SNHLY and FYNNEI. The length of the CDR3 is 12 residues. Between the trimmed V and J ends, which lost 5 bases and 2 bases, there was a span of 6 bases. The DNA of the CDR3 is TGTGCCAGCAGTTGGGGTAACACTGAAGCTTTCTTT. Amino acids: CASSWGNTEAFF.

V gene TRBV5-1 combines with J gene TRBJ2-1; 8 nucleotides match TRBD2. With V trimmed by 4 bases and J by 3 bases, 9 bases remained unmatched. Germline CDR1 reads SGHRS; CDR2 reads YFSETQ. This CDR3 region has 16 residues. The CDR3: CASSLSTSGHYNEQFF. The DNA of the CDR3 is TGCGCCAGCAGCCTATCAACTAGCGGTCACTACAATGAGCAGTTCTTC.

V gene TRBV6-5 combines with J gene TRBJ1-3, with no clear D. The CDR3 is 16 residues long. Germline CDR1 reads MNHEY; CDR2 reads SVGAGI. V lost 1 base to trimming and J lost 4 bases, with 14 bases between them. CDR3 sequence reads: CASSYFRGVGGNTIYF. CDR3 coding DNA: TGTGCCAGCAGTTACTTCCGGGGAGTGGGAGGAAACACCATATATTTT.

The chain couples TRBV14 to TRBJ2-1; D may be TRBD2 (6 bases). This CDR3 spans 17 amino acids. V was shortened by 4 bases and J by 4 bases, with 20 bases between the two germline ends. CDR1 and CDR2 from the germline V gene are SGHDN and FVKESK. CDR3 nucleotide sequence: TGTGCCAGCAGCCGACGGGATAGCGGTCTCGTATACAATGAGCAGTTCTTC. Translating it yields CASSRRDSGLVYNEQFF.